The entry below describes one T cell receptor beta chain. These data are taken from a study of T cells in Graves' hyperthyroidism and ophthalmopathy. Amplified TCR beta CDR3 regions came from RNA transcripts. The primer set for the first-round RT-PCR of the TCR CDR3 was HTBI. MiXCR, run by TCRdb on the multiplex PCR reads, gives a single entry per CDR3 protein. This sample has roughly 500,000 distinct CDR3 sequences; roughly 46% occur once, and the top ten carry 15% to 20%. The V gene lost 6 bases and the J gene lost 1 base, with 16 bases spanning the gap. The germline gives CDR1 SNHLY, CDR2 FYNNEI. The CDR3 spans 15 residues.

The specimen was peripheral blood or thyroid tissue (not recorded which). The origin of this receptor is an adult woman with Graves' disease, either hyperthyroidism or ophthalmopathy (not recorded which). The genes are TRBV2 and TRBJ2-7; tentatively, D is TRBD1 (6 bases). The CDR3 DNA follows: TGTGCCAGCAGCGACGACAGGAAAGCTTCCTACGAGCAGTACTTC. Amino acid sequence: CASSDDRKASYEQYF.